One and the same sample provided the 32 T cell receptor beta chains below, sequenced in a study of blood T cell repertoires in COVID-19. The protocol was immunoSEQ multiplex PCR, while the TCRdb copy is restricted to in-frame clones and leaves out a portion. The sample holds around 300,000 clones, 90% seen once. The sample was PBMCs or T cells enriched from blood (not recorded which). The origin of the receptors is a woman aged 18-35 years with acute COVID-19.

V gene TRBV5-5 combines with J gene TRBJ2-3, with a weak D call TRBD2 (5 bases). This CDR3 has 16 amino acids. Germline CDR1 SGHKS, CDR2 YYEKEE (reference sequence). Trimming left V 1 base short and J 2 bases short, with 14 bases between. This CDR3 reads CASSLTAGTDTDTQYF. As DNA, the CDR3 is TGTGCCAGCAGCTTGACGGCGGGTACCGACACAGATACGCAGTATTTT.

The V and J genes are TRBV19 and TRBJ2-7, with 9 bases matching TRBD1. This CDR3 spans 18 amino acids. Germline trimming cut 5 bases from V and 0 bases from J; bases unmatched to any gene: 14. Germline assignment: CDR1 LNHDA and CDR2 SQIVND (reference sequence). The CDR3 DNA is TGTGCCAGTAGTCCGCTAAGGACAGGGGCTTCCAGCTCCTACGAGCAGTACTTC. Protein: CASSPLRTGASSSYEQYF.

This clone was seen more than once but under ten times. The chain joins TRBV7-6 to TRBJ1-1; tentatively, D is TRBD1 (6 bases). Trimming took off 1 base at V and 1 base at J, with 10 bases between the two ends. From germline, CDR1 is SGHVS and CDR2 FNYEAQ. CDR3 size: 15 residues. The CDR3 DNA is TGTGCCAGCAGCTTAGGCTTGGGGGCGAACACTGAAGCTTTCTTT. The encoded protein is CASSLGLGANTEAFF.

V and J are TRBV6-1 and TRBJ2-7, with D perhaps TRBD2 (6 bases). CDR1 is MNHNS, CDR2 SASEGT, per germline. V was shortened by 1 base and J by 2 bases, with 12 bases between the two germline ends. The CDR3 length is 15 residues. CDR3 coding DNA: TGTGCCAGCAGTGAAGTCGTACTAGCTCCCTACGAGCAGTACTTC. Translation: CASSEVVLAPYEQYF.

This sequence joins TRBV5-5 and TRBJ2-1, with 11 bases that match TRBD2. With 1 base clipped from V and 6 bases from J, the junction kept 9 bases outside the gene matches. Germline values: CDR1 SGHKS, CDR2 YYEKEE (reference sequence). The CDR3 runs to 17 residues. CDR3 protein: CASSLLAGGLYSNEQFF. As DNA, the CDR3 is TGTGCCAGCAGCTTGCTAGCGGGAGGACTATACTCCAATGAGCAGTTCTTC.

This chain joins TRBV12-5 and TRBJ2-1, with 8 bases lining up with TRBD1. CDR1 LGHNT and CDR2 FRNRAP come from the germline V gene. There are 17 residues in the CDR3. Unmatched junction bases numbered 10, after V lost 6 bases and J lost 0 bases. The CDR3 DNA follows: TGTGCTAGTGGGTCCGGACAGGGTCAAAGCTCCTACAATGAGCAGTTCTTC. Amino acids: CASGSGQGQSSYNEQFF.

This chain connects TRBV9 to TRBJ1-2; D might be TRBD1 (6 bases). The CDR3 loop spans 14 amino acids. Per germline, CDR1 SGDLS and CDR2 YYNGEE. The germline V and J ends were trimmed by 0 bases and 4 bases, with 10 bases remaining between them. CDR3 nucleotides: TGTGCCAGCAGCGTAGCAGGGGCGGCCTATGGCTACACCTTC. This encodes CASSVAGAAYGYTF.

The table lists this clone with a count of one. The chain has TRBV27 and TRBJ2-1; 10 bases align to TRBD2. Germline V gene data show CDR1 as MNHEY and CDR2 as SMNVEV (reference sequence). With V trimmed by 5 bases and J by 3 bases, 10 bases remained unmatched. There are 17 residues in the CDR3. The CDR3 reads CASSITSLAGNYNEQFF. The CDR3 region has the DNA TGTGCCAGCAGTATCACGTCACTAGCGGGGAACTACAATGAGCAGTTCTTC.

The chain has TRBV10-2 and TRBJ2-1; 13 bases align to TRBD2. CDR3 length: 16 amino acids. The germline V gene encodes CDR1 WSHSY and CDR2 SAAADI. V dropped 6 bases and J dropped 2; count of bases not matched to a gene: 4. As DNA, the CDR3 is TGCGCCAGCAGCCTACTAGCGGGAGGGCCCTACAATGAGCAGTTCTTC. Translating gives CASSLLAGGPYNEQFF.

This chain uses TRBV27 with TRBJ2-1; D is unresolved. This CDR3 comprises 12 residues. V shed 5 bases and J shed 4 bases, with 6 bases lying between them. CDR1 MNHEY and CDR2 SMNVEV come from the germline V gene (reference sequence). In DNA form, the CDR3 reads TGTGCCAGCAGTCCGAGTTACAATGAGCAGTTCTTC. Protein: CASSPSYNEQFF.

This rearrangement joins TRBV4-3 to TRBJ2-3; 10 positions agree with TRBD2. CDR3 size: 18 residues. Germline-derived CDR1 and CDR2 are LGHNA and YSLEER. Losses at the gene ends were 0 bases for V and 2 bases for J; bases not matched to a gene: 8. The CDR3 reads CASSQDRASGSDTDTQYF. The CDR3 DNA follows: TGCGCCAGCAGCCAAGATCGGGCTAGCGGGAGTGACACAGATACGCAGTATTTT.

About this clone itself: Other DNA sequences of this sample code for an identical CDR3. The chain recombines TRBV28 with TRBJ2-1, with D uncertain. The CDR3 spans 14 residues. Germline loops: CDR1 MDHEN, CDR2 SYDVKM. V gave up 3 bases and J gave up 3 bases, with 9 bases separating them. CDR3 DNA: TGTGCCAGCAGTTTCGGCGGCGGCTACAATGAGCAGTTCTTC. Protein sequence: CASSFGGGYNEQFF.

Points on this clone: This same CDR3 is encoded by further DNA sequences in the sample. CDR3 nucleotide sequence: TGTGCCAGCAGTTTAGGACAGGGTGGAACTGAAGCTTTCTTT. It encodes CASSLGQGGTEAFF. The gene calls are TRBV27 and TRBJ1-1, with 8 bases that match TRBD1. V lost 2 bases to trimming and J lost 5 bases; unmatched junction nucleotides: 4. This CDR3 region has 14 residues. Germline V gene sequence: CDR1 MNHEY, CDR2 SMNVEV (reference sequence).

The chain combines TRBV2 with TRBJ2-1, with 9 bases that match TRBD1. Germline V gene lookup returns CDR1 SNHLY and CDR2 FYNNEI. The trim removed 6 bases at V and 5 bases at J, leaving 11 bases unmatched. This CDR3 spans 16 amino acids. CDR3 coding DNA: TGTGCCAGCAGCCAGTCCGTTGGGACAGGGCACAATGAGCAGTTCTTC. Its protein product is CASSQSVGTGHNEQFF.

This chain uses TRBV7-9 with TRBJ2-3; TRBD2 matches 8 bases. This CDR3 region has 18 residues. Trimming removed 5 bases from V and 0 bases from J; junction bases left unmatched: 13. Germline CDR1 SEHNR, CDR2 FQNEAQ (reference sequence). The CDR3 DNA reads TGTGCCAGCAGCCGTCCTCCGGTCGGGGGGGCCAGCACAGATACGCAGTATTTT. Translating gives CASSRPPVGGASTDTQYF.

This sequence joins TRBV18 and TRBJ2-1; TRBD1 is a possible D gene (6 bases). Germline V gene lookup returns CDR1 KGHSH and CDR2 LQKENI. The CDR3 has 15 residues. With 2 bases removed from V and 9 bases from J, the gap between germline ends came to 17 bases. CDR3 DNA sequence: TGTGCCAGCTCACCATCGCCACAGGGTATTGGTGAGCAGTTCTTC. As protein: CASSPSPQGIGEQFF.

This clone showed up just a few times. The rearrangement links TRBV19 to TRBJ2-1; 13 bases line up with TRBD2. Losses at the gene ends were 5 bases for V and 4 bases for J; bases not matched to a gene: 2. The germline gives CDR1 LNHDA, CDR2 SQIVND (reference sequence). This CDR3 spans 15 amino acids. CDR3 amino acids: CASSELAGGYNEQFF. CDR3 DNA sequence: TGTGCCAGTAGTGAACTAGCGGGAGGGTACAATGAGCAGTTCTTC.

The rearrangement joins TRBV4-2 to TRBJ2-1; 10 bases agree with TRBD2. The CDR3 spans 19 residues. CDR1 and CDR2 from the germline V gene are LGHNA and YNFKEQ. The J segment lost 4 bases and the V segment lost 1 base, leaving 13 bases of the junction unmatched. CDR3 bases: TGTGCCAGCAGCCAAGGCCTAGCGGGGGTTGAGACAAGTTACAATGAGCAGTTCTTC. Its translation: CASSQGLAGVETSYNEQFF.

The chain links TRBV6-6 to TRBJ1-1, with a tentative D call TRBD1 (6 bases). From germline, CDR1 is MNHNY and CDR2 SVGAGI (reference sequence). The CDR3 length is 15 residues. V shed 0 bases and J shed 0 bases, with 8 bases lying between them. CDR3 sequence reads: CASSYSQGMNTEAFF. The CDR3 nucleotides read TGTGCCAGCAGTTACTCGCAGGGGATGAACACTGAAGCTTTCTTT.

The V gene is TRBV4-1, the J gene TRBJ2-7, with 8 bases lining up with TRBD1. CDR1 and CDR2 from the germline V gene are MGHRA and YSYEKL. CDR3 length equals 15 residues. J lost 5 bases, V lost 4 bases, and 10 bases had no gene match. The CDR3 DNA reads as TGCGCCAGCAGCCCAGGACAGGGTCCAGTTCACGAGCAGTACTTC. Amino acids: CASSPGQGPVHEQYF.

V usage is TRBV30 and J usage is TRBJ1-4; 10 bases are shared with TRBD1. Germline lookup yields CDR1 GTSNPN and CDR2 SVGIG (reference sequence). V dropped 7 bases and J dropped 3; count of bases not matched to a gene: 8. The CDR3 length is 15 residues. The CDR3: CASERQGAPNEKLFF. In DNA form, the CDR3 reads TGTGCCTCAGAACGACAGGGGGCGCCTAATGAAAAACTGTTTTTT.

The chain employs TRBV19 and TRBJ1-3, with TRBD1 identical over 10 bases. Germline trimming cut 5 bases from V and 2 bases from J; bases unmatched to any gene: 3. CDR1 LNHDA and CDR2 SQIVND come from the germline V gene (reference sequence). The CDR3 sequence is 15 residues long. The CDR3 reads CASSVTGGTGNTIYF. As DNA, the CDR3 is TGTGCCAGTAGTGTGACAGGGGGCACTGGAAACACCATATATTTT.

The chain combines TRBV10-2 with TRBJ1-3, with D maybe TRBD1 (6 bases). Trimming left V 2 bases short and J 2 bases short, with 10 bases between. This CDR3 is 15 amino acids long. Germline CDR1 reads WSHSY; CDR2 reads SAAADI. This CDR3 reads CASSEIGQTGNTIYF. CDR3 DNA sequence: TGCGCCAGCAGTGAGATCGGACAGACTGGAAACACCATATATTTT.

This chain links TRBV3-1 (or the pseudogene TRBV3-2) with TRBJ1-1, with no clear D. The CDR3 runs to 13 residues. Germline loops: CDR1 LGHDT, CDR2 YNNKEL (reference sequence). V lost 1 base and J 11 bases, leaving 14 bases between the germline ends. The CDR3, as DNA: TGTGCCAGCAGCCAAGGGGCCGGTGGCATGGCTTTCTTT. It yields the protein CASSQGAGGMAFF.

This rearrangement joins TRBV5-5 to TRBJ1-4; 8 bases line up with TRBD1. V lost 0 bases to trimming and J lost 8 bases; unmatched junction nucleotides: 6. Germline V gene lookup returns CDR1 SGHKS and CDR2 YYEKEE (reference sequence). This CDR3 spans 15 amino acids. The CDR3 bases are TGTGCCAGCAGCTTGGAGGACAGGGAAGGGGAAAAACTGTTTTTT. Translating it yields CASSLEDREGEKLFF.

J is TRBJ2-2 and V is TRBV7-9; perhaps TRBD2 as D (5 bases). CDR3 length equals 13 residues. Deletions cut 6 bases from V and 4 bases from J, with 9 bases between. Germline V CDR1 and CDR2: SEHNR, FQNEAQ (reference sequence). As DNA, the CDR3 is TGTGCCAGCAGGCTAGCTGTCACCGGGGAGCTGTTTTTT. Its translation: CASRLAVTGELFF. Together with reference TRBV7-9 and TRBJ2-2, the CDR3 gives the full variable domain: DTGVSQNPRHKITKRGQNVTFRCDPISEHNRLYWYRQTLGQGPEFLTYFQNEAQLEKSRLLSDRFSAERPKGSFSTLEIQRTEQGDSAMYLCASRLAVTGELFFGEGSRLTVL.

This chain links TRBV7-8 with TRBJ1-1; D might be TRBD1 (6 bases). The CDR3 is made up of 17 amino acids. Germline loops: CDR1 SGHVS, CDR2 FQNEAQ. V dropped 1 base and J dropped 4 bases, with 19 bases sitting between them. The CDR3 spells CASSLGLRTVWGTEAFF. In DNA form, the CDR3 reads TGTGCCAGCAGCTTAGGTCTTCGGACAGTCTGGGGCACTGAAGCTTTCTTT.

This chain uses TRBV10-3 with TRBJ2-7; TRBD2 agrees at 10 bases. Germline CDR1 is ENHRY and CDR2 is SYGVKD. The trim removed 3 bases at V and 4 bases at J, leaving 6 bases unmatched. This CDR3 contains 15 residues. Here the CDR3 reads CAISDASGRLYEQYF. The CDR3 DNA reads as TGTGCCATCAGTGACGCTAGCGGGAGATTATACGAGCAGTACTTC.

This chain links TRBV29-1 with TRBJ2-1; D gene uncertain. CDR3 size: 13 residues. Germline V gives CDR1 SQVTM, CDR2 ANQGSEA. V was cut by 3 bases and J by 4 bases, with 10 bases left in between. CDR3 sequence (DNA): TGCAGCGTTGAGGCTATGACATACAATGAGCAGTTCTTC. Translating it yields CSVEAMTYNEQFF.

The CDR3 coding sequence is TGTGCCAGTAGTATTGCGGGAGGGCAAGAGACCCAGTACTTC. Translating gives CASSIAGGQETQYF. This chain joins TRBV19 and TRBJ2-5; 9 positions match TRBD2. V lost 3 bases and J lost 2; bases outside the gene matches: 1. CDR3 length equals 14 residues. Germline assignment: CDR1 LNHDA and CDR2 SQIVND (reference sequence). The complete variable domain, with remaining parts taken from reference TRBV19 and TRBJ2-5, reads DGGITQSPKYLFRKEGQNVTLSCEQNLNHDAMYWYRQDPGQGLRLIYYSQIVNDFQKGDIAEGYSVSREKKESFPLTVTSAQKNPTAFYLCASSIAGGQETQYFGPGTRLLVL.

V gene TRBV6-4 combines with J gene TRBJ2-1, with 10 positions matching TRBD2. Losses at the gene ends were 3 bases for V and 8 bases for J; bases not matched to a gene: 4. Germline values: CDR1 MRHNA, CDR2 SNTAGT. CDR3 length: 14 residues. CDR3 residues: CASSESSGSDEQFF. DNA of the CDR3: TGTGCCAGCAGTGAATCTAGCGGGAGTGATGAGCAGTTCTTC.

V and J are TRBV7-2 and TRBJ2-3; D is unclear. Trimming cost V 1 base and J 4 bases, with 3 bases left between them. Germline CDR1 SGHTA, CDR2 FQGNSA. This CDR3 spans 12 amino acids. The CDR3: CASSLGADTQYF. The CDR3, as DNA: TGTGCCAGCAGCTTAGGCGCAGATACGCAGTATTTT.